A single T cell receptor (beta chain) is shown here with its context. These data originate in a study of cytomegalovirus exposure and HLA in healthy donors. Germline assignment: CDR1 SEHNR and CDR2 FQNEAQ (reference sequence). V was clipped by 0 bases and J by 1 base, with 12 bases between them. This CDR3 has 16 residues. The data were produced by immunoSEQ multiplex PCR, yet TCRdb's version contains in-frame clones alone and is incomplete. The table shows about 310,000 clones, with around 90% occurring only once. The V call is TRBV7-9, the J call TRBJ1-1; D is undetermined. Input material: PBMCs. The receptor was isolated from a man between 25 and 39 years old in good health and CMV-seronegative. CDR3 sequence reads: CASSLASKEPNTEAFF. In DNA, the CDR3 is TGTGCCAGCAGCTTAGCGTCGAAGGAGCCGAACACTGAAGCTTTCTTT.